Following are 8 T cell receptor beta chains from one sample sequenced in a study of cytomegalovirus exposure and HLA in healthy donors. Profiling relied on immunoSEQ multiplex PCR, and the TCRdb table lists in-frame clones only, not all of them. This sample has under 95,000 clones, with approximately 95% found just once. Sequencing was carried out using PBMCs. The receptors were sampled from a young woman in good health and CMV-seropositive.

This chain joins TRBV15 and TRBJ2-1, with a possible D match to TRBD2 (5 bases). Trimming took 0 bases from V and 9 from J, leaving 9 bases between them. The germline CDR1 and CDR2 sequences are LNHNV and YYDKDF (reference sequence). The CDR3 covers 13 residues. CDR3 loop: CATSRDRAGEQFF. CDR3 nucleotide sequence: TGTGCCACCAGCAGAGACCGGGCGGGTGAGCAGTTCTTC. Looking up the rest from reference TRBV15 and TRBJ2-1 gives the full variable domain: DAMVIQNPRYQVTQFGKPVTLSCSQTLNHNVMYWYQQKSSQAPKLLFHYYDKDFNNEADTPDNFQSRRPNTSFCFLDIRSPGLGDTAMYLCATSRDRAGEQFFGPGTRLTVL.

In the case of this clone: A junction boundary mismatches the germline segment, possibly from a read error. The chain has TRBV7-9 and TRBJ1-2; D is perhaps TRBD1 (6 bases). The length of the CDR3 is 11 residues. Germline CDR1 is SEHNR and CDR2 is FQNEAQ (reference sequence). The CDR3, as DNA: TGTGCCAGCAGTTTCCCCCGGGACACCTACTTC. It specifies CASSFPRDTYF.

The chain combines TRBV7-3 with TRBJ2-7; 9 nucleotides agree with TRBD2. This CDR3 is built from 15 residues. The trim removed 5 bases at V and 1 base at J, leaving 6 bases unmatched. The germline gives CDR1 SGHTA, CDR2 FQGTGA. The CDR3 region has the DNA TGTGCCAGCAGCCGTAGCGGGGGAGCATCCTACGAGCAGTACTTC. Protein product: CASSRSGGASYEQYF. The whole variable domain, filled in from reference TRBV7-3 and TRBJ2-7, reads GAGVSQTPSNKVTEKGKYVELRCDPISGHTALYWYRQSLGQGPEFLIYFQGTGAADDSGLPNDRFFAVRPEGSVSTLKIQRTERGDSAVYLCASSRSGGASYEQYFGPGTRLTVT.

This chain connects TRBV7-6 to TRBJ2-5, with no clear D. Germline V gene data show CDR1 as SGHVS and CDR2 as FNYEAQ. The V gene lost 5 bases and the J gene lost 0 bases, with 7 bases spanning the gap. The CDR3 is 13 amino acids. The CDR3 DNA follows: TGTGCCAGCAGCCAAGCGTACCAAGAGACCCAGTACTTC. Amino acids: CASSQAYQETQYF.

The chain joins TRBV2 to TRBJ1-5; unclear D gene. V gave up 0 bases and J gave up 1 base, with 7 bases separating them. The CDR3 covers 15 residues. CDR1 and CDR2 from the germline V gene are SNHLY and FYNNEI. The CDR3 DNA is TGTGCCAGCAGTGAAGCCAGAGGGAGCAATCAGCCCCAGCATTTT. This codes for CASSEARGSNQPQHF.

The V and J genes are TRBV5-1 and TRBJ1-1; D call uncertain. CDR3 length: 15 residues. Germline CDR1 and CDR2: SGHRS and YFSETQ. The V gene lost 0 bases and the J gene lost 5 bases, with 14 bases spanning the gap. The CDR3 sequence: CASSLAGTNPTEAFF. CDR3 coding DNA: TGCGCCAGCAGCTTGGCAGGAACCAACCCGACTGAAGCTTTCTTT. Combining the CDR3 with reference TRBV5-1 and TRBJ1-1 gives the whole variable domain KAGVTQTPRYLIKTRGQQVTLSCSPISGHRSVSWYQQTPGQGLQFLFEYFSETQRNKGNFPGRFSGRQFSNSRSEMNVSTLELGDSALYLCASSLAGTNPTEAFFGQGTRLTVV.

V is TRBV7-8 and J is TRBJ2-3; TRBD2 agrees at 7 bases. CDR3 length: 16 amino acids. CDR1 SGHVS and CDR2 FQNEAQ come from the germline V gene. The ends lost 1 base at V and 1 base at J; junction bases unmatched: 5. The CDR3: CASSLGGGDGTDTQYF. The CDR3 DNA is TGTGCCAGCAGCTTAGGGGGAGGGGATGGCACAGATACGCAGTATTTT.

This chain connects TRBV9 to TRBJ2-1, with 7 bases fitting TRBD2. V gave up 5 bases and J gave up 5 bases; unmatched junction bases: 10. This CDR3 region has 15 residues. Germline V gene sequence: CDR1 SGDLS, CDR2 YYNGEE. The CDR3 DNA reads TGTGCCAGCAGTCAAGGGAGAGCGGGGAACAATGAGCAGTTCTTC. It yields the protein CASSQGRAGNNEQFF.